The 20 T cell receptor beta chains in this list originate from one sample, sequenced in a study of cytomegalovirus exposure and HLA in healthy donors. Here immunoSEQ multiplex PCR was the method, and the copy in TCRdb shows in-frame clones only, minus some. The data show about 60,000 clones, approximately 96% seen once. The sample comprised PBMCs. The source of these receptors is a man younger than 35 in good health and CMV-seronegative.

The chain employs TRBV5-1 and TRBJ2-7; the D gene is possibly TRBD1 (5 bases). Germline V lookup: CDR1 SGHRS, CDR2 YFSETQ. The CDR3 extends over 16 amino acids. Trimming shortened V by 1 base and J by 9 bases, and 23 bases separated the two germline ends. This chain's CDR3 is CASSLQGLGTSDRQYF. The CDR3 region has the DNA TGCGCCAGCAGCTTGCAGGGATTGGGTACGAGCGACAGGCAGTACTTC.

Written as DNA, the CDR3 is TGCAGCGCTTCGCGAGGGACAGCCTACGAGCAGTACTTC. It is translated as CSASRGTAYEQYF. This chain uses TRBV29-1 with TRBJ2-7; 7 nucleotides align to TRBD1. J gave up 2 bases and V 7 bases, and 8 bases lay outside the gene matches. In germline, CDR1 is SQVTM, CDR2 ANQGSEA. CDR3 length equals 13 residues.

This clone was detected once. J is TRBJ2-3 and V is TRBV7-9, with 8 bases matching TRBD2. The CDR3 loop spans 16 amino acids. With 5 bases clipped from V and 7 bases from J, the junction kept 14 bases outside the gene matches. The germline V gene has CDR1 SEHNR and CDR2 FQNEAQ (reference sequence). The CDR3 is CASSADPGLVSNTQYF. The DNA of the CDR3 is TGTGCCAGCAGCGCCGATCCGGGACTAGTATCAAATACGCAGTATTTT.

The rearrangement joins TRBV6-1 to TRBJ2-3; D gene ambiguous. Germline-derived CDR1 and CDR2 are MNHNS and SASEGT. This CDR3 has 16 amino acids. The V gene lost 3 bases and the J gene lost 5 bases, with 18 bases spanning the gap. The CDR3 region has the DNA TGTGCCAGCAGTGATTCAAGAGCCCCATACTTAGATACGCAGTATTTT. As protein: CASSDSRAPYLDTQYF.

V and J are TRBV7-8 and TRBJ2-7; weak D call: TRBD1 (5 bases). This CDR3 has 17 residues. Germline V lookup: CDR1 SGHVS, CDR2 FQNEAQ. V was cut by 2 bases and J by 1 base, with 18 bases left in between. The CDR3 DNA is TGTGCCAGCAGCTTAATTGGGCGGCAGGGTAGTTCCTACGAGCAGTACTTC. Protein product: CASSLIGRQGSSYEQYF.

The V gene is TRBV27, the J gene TRBJ2-1; TRBD2 might be the D (5 bases). The V gene lost 5 bases and the J gene lost 1 base, with 9 bases spanning the gap. There are 14 residues in the CDR3. CDR1 MNHEY and CDR2 SMNVEV come from the germline V gene (reference sequence). For the CDR3, the DNA is TGTGCCAGCAGTATGGGCGGGTCCTACAATGAGCAGTTCTTC. It translates to CASSMGGSYNEQFF.

The CDR3 nucleotides read TGTGCCAGCAGCGCCCGGTCGGCCCAGGGCACAGATACGCAGTATTTT. Translation: CASSARSAQGTDTQYF. The genes are TRBV9 and TRBJ2-3; no clear D gene. Germline values: CDR1 SGDLS, CDR2 YYNGEE. Trimming pared 3 bases from V and 1 base from J, leaving 15 bases between. CDR3 size: 16 residues.

V usage is TRBV19 and J usage is TRBJ2-1, with 11 nucleotides matching TRBD2. Germline V lookup: CDR1 LNHDA, CDR2 SQIVND (reference sequence). V lost 5 bases to trimming and J lost 4 bases; unmatched junction nucleotides: 10. CDR3 length equals 17 residues. This CDR3 reads CASSYYALAGAYNEQFF. The CDR3 nucleotides read TGTGCCAGTAGTTACTATGCACTAGCGGGAGCTTACAATGAGCAGTTCTTC.

This clone has only a few counts. This chain links TRBV29-1 with TRBJ2-5, with D perhaps TRBD2 (6 bases). The CDR3 has 12 amino acids. The V and J ends lost 7 bases and 5 bases respectively, with 14 bases between them. In germline, CDR1 is SQVTM, CDR2 ANQGSEA. CDR3 sequence reads: CSARGGVETQYF. The CDR3 coding sequence is TGCAGCGCCCGGGGCGGGGTTGAGACCCAGTACTTC.

This rearrangement joins TRBV7-2 to TRBJ1-3; a possible D gene is TRBD1 (5 bases). V lost 5 bases to trimming and J lost 4 bases, with 24 bases between them. The CDR3 is made up of 18 amino acids. CDR1 and CDR2 (germline): SGHTA, FQGNSA. CDR3 protein: CASSPRSDRYSGGNTIYF. The DNA for the CDR3 is TGTGCCAGCAGCCCTAGAAGCGACAGATATTCGGGCGGAAACACCATATATTTT. The full variable domain, completed using reference TRBV7-2 and TRBJ1-3, is GAGVSQSPSNKVTEKGKDVELRCDPISGHTALYWYRQSLGQGLEFLIYFQGNSAPDKSGLPSDRFSAERTGGSVSTLTIQRTQQEDSAVYLCASSPRSDRYSGGNTIYFGEGSWLTVV.

The chain employs TRBV28 and TRBJ1-4; D call uncertain. Between the trimmed V and J ends, which lost 5 bases and 7 bases, there was a span of 14 bases. Germline loops: CDR1 MDHEN, CDR2 SYDVKM. The CDR3 loop spans 14 amino acids. The CDR3 DNA reads as TGTGCCAGCAGTGCGCGGGATGAGGGTGAAAAACTGTTTTTT. Translated: CASSARDEGEKLFF. Together with reference TRBV28 and TRBJ1-4, the CDR3 gives the full variable domain: DVKVTQSSRYLVKRTGEKVFLECVQDMDHENMFWYRQDPGLGLRLIYFSYDVKMKEKGDIPEGYSVSREKKERFSLILESASTNQTSMYLCASSARDEGEKLFFGSGTQLSVL.

The rearrangement joins TRBV5-4 to TRBJ2-7; 8 bases are a match to TRBD2. The CDR3 contains 17 residues. J gave up 3 bases and V 1 base, and 12 bases lay outside the gene matches. Germline lookup yields CDR1 SGHNT and CDR2 YYREEE (reference sequence). In DNA, the CDR3 is TGTGCCAGCAGCTTGCGGGGAAAAGCGGGAGAACACTACGAGCAGTACTTC. Translating gives CASSLRGKAGEHYEQYF.

This sequence joins TRBV9 and TRBJ2-2, with TRBD2 matching over 7 bases. This CDR3 has 16 residues. Germline trimming cut 3 bases from V and 0 bases from J; bases unmatched to any gene: 5. Germline V gene data show CDR1 as SGDLS and CDR2 as YYNGEE. The CDR3 coding sequence is TGTGCCAGCAGCGCGGAAGCGGGGTCGAACACCGGGGAGCTGTTTTTT. The encoded protein is CASSAEAGSNTGELFF.

The J gene is TRBJ2-7, the V gene TRBV11-2; the D gene is possibly TRBD1 (5 bases). The CDR3 consists of 16 residues. Looked up from germline, CDR1 is SGHAT and CDR2 is FQNNGV. The V end lost 5 bases, the J end lost 0 bases, and 17 bases lay between the germline ends. Written as DNA, the CDR3 is TGTGCCAGCAGCCCCGCCAGGGATAGGATCTCCTACGAGCAGTACTTC. Its translation: CASSPARDRISYEQYF.

The chain recombines TRBV7-3 with TRBJ2-1; TRBD2 matches at 7 bases. CDR1 is SGHTA, CDR2 FQGTGA, per germline. The CDR3 is 14 amino acids. After removal of 2 bases from V and 6 bases from J, the junction contained 4 bases not matched to a gene. Here the CDR3 DNA reads TGTGCCAGCAGCTTAGGGGGAGGGCCCAATGAGCAGTTCTTC. This gives the protein CASSLGGGPNEQFF.

The V call is TRBV9, the J call TRBJ2-5; perhaps TRBD2 as D (6 bases). Germline V gene data show CDR1 as SGDLS and CDR2 as YYNGEE. CDR3 length: 13 amino acids. Trimming shortened V by 0 bases and J by 5 bases, and 8 bases separated the two germline ends. In nucleotides, the CDR3 is TGTGCCAGCAGCGTAGGTGGGGGGGAGACCCAGTACTTC. Its translation is CASSVGGGETQYF. Filled out from reference TRBV9 and TRBJ2-5, the complete variable domain reads DSGVTQTPKHLITATGQRVTLRCSPRSGDLSVYWYQQSLDQGLQFLIQYYNGEERAKGNILERFSAQQFPDLHSELNLSSLELGDSALYFCASSVGGGETQYFGPGTRLLVL.

The chain couples TRBV18 to TRBJ1-5; possibly TRBD1 for D (6 bases). CDR1 is KGHSH and CDR2 is LQKENI in the germline V gene. The CDR3 length is 15 residues. With 3 bases removed from V and 4 bases from J, the gap between germline ends came to 13 bases. CDR3 protein: CASSPTGLENQPQHF. The CDR3 region has the DNA TGTGCCAGCTCACCTACAGGGTTGGAGAATCAGCCCCAGCATTTT.

This chain links TRBV9 with TRBJ1-4; D call uncertain. The germline CDR1 and CDR2 sequences are SGDLS and YYNGEE. This CDR3 spans 14 amino acids. The V gene lost 2 bases and the J gene lost 10 bases, with 15 bases spanning the gap. CDR3 amino acids: CASSVSGEFGKLFF. The CDR3 DNA is TGTGCCAGCAGCGTGAGCGGGGAATTTGGAAAACTGTTTTTT.

This sequence joins TRBV28 and TRBJ1-1, with 8 bases matching TRBD1. This CDR3 is 12 amino acids long. CDR1 and CDR2 from the germline V gene are MDHEN and SYDVKM. J gave up 10 bases and V 5 bases, and 6 bases lay outside the gene matches. CDR3 loop: CASSPGTGSAFF. The CDR3 region has the DNA TGTGCCAGCAGTCCTGGGACAGGTTCAGCTTTCTTT.

The genes are TRBV7-2 and TRBJ2-5, with 7 bases identical to TRBD1. Trimming at V came to 3 bases and at J to 7 bases, leaving 20 bases not matched to a gene. Germline V gene data show CDR1 as SGHTA and CDR2 as FQGNSA. The CDR3 consists of 18 residues. The DNA of the CDR3 is TGTGCCAGCAGCTTTTGGATCGGACAGGCTACCCTCCCGGGGACCCAGTACTTC. Translating gives CASSFWIGQATLPGTQYF.